These 32 T cell receptor beta chains share one sample of origin, sequenced in a study of PD-1 blockade in classical Hodgkin lymphoma. Time point reported: cycle 4 day 1 (C4D1), after around six weeks of nivolumab. Every patient experienced relapse after autologous stem cell transplantation, and brentuximab vedotin exposure varied. From thawed PBMCs, CD4+ T cells were purified using magnetic negative selection. The protocol was immunoSEQ multiplex PCR, while the TCRdb copy is restricted to in-frame clones and leaves out a portion. The table includes approximately 18,000 clones, roughly three quarters detected once. The material was CD4+ T cells from blood, obtained before the fourth cycle of nivolumab. The receptors here all came from a human donor with classical Hodgkin lymphoma.

This clone was detected only once. The DNA for the CDR3 is TGTGCCAGCAGCTTGGGGGACTACGAGCAGTACTTC. It translates to CASSLGDYEQYF. V and J are TRBV5-4 and TRBJ2-7, with no clear D. Germline V gene data show CDR1 as SGHNT and CDR2 as YYREEE (reference sequence). Trimming took off 0 bases at V and 3 bases at J, with 4 bases between the two ends. The CDR3 contains 12 residues.

The chain links TRBV27 to TRBJ2-7; D not certain. Germline V gives CDR1 MNHEY, CDR2 SMNVEV (reference sequence). The length of the CDR3 is 12 residues. The V gene lost 3 bases and the J gene lost 3 bases, with 6 bases spanning the gap. The CDR3: CASSFGGYEQYF. In DNA, the CDR3 is TGTGCCAGCAGTTTTGGCGGCTACGAGCAGTACTTC.

The chain is built from TRBV6-5 and TRBJ2-1; D perhaps matches TRBD2 (5 bases). V was cut by 9 bases and J by 9 bases, with 21 bases left in between. The CDR3 is 14 residues long. Germline lookup yields CDR1 MNHEY and CDR2 SVGAGI. In DNA, the CDR3 is TGTGCCAGTCACAACAGCGGAGCCCGGGGTGAGCAGTTCTTC. Protein product: CASHNSGARGEQFF.

This chain joins TRBV19 and TRBJ1-5; 7 nucleotides match TRBD1. CDR3 size: 15 residues. Germline CDR1 LNHDA, CDR2 SQIVND (reference sequence). V trimming: 3 bases; J trimming: 3 bases; junction bases outside the gene matches: 5. This CDR3 reads CASSINRGINQPQHF. In DNA form, the CDR3 reads TGTGCCAGTAGTATTAACAGGGGAATCAATCAGCCCCAGCATTTT.

This sequence joins TRBV29-1 and TRBJ1-2; 7 nucleotides line up with TRBD1. V shed 4 bases and J 2 bases; nucleotides not matched to a gene: 4. Germline assignment: CDR1 SQVTM and CDR2 ANQGSEA. The CDR3 length is 13 residues. The CDR3 loop is CSVVRTGNYGYTF. In nucleotides, the CDR3 is TGCAGCGTTGTCCGGACAGGAAACTATGGCTACACCTTC. Full variable domain (missing parts from reference TRBV29-1 and TRBJ1-2): SAVISQKPSRDICQRGTSLTIQCQVDSQVTMMFWYRQQPGQSLTLIATANQGSEATYESGFVIDKFPISRPNLTFSTLTVSNMSPEDSSIYLCSVVRTGNYGYTFGSGTRLTVV.

This chain connects TRBV5-1 to TRBJ2-2, with TRBD2 matching 7 bases. CDR1 and CDR2 (germline): SGHRS, YFSETQ. The CDR3 contains 17 residues. With V trimmed by 3 bases and J by 7 bases, 15 bases remained unmatched. The CDR3 sequence is CASSSISSGRYNGELFF. The CDR3 DNA sequence: TGCGCCAGCAGCTCAATCTCTAGCGGCCGCTATAACGGGGAGCTGTTTTTT.

This chain connects TRBV5-1 to TRBJ2-7; maybe TRBD2 (5 bases). V was trimmed by 0 bases and J by 5 bases, leaving 12 bases between them. This CDR3 region has 14 residues. The germline V gene encodes CDR1 SGHRS and CDR2 YFSETQ. The CDR3 is CASSLGSGIDEQYF. CDR3 bases: TGCGCCAGCAGCTTGGGATCGGGGATCGACGAGCAGTACTTC.

This sequence joins TRBV5-5 and TRBJ2-7, with 8 bases aligning to TRBD1. The CDR3 spans 13 residues. CDR1 is SGHKS and CDR2 is YYEKEE in the germline V gene (reference sequence). The trim removed 4 bases at V and 3 bases at J, leaving 3 bases unmatched. The DNA of the CDR3 is TGTGCCAGCAGCACGACAGGGGTCTACGAGCAGTACTTC. Its translation: CASSTTGVYEQYF.

The chain employs TRBV6-1 and TRBJ2-7; tentative D call: TRBD1 (6 bases). V was clipped by 4 bases and J by 2 bases, with 12 bases between them. Looked up from germline, CDR1 is MNHNS and CDR2 is SASEGT. There are 14 residues in the CDR3. Here the CDR3 DNA reads TGTGCCAGCAGTGTTGCAGGGGCCCCCTACGAGCAGTACTTC. Translating it yields CASSVAGAPYEQYF.

This clone was picked up a small number of times. The V and J genes are TRBV18 and TRBJ1-2, with TRBD1 as a possible D gene (5 bases). The CDR3 loop spans 15 amino acids. Deletions cut 0 bases from V and 0 bases from J, with 8 bases between. Germline CDR1 and CDR2: KGHSH and LQKENI. The CDR3 is CASSPPGGANYGYTF. In nucleotides, the CDR3 is TGTGCCAGCTCACCACCGGGGGGAGCTAACTATGGCTACACCTTC.

This chain links TRBV6-1 with TRBJ2-1, with 8 positions matching TRBD2. The CDR3 is 16 amino acids. Trimming cost V 3 bases and J 4 bases; bases outside gene matches: 8. CDR1 MNHNS and CDR2 SASEGT come from the germline V gene. CDR3 DNA sequence: TGTGCCAGCAGTGACTTGTATAGCGGGGATTACAATGAGCAGTTCTTC. As protein: CASSDLYSGDYNEQFF.

The chain combines TRBV11-2 with TRBJ2-7; TRBD2 matches at 14 bases. The length of the CDR3 is 17 residues. Losses at the gene ends were 6 bases for V and 4 bases for J; bases not matched to a gene: 11. Germline V lookup: CDR1 SGHAT, CDR2 FQNNGV. The CDR3: CASSRRLAGGNGYEQYF. The CDR3, as DNA: TGTGCCAGCAGTCGGAGACTAGCGGGAGGGAACGGATACGAGCAGTACTTC.

The chain links TRBV19 to TRBJ2-1; tentatively, D is TRBD1 or TRBD2 (5 bases each). Germline values: CDR1 LNHDA, CDR2 SQIVND (reference sequence). The CDR3 loop spans 13 amino acids. Trimming removed 8 bases at V and 3 bases at J, with 11 bases between. DNA for the CDR3: TGTGCCAGTGCCGGGACGGACTACAATGAGCAGTTCTTC. This translates into CASAGTDYNEQFF. Combining the CDR3 with reference TRBV19 and TRBJ2-1 gives the whole variable domain DGGITQSPKYLFRKEGQNVTLSCEQNLNHDAMYWYRQDPGQGLRLIYYSQIVNDFQKGDIAEGYSVSREKKESFPLTVTSAQKNPTAFYLCASAGTDYNEQFFGPGTRLTVL.

This chain links TRBV15 with TRBJ1-2; the D is unclear. The CDR3 totals 18 residues. V gave up 3 bases and J gave up 0 bases, with 20 bases separating them. CDR1 is LNHNV and CDR2 is YYDKDF in the germline V gene (reference sequence). The CDR3 DNA reads as TGTGCCACCAGCAGTGGCGGATTAAGACAAGATTCTAACTATGGCTACACCTTC. Its translation: CATSSGGLRQDSNYGYTF.

This chain uses TRBV28 with TRBJ1-1; TRBD1 aligns across 7 bases. The CDR3 extends over 14 amino acids. V shed 2 bases and J 1 base; nucleotides not matched to a gene: 1. Germline lookup yields CDR1 MDHEN and CDR2 SYDVKM. CDR3 amino acids: CASSLRQGNTEAFF. As DNA, the CDR3 is TGTGCCAGCAGTTTAAGACAGGGGAACACTGAAGCTTTCTTT. Together with reference TRBV28 and TRBJ1-1, the CDR3 gives the full variable domain: DVKVTQSSRYLVKRTGEKVFLECVQDMDHENMFWYRQDPGLGLRLIYFSYDVKMKEKGDIPEGYSVSREKKERFSLILESASTNQTSMYLCASSLRQGNTEAFFGQGTRLTVV.

This clone was recorded only once. V usage is TRBV5-5 and J usage is TRBJ2-7; 8 positions agree with TRBD2. The germline V gene encodes CDR1 SGHKS and CDR2 YYEKEE (reference sequence). The junction had 9 bases not matched to a gene; V was cut back by 1 base and J by 3 bases. The CDR3 sequence is 16 residues long. The CDR3 DNA reads TGTGCCAGCAGCTTGATGGCTAGCGGGCTCGTCTACGAGCAGTACTTC. Amino acids: CASSLMASGLVYEQYF.

The chain links TRBV7-8 to TRBJ2-6, with no clear D. Deletions cut 5 bases from V and 4 bases from J, with 12 bases between. Germline assignment: CDR1 SGHVS and CDR2 FQNEAQ. The CDR3 has 15 amino acids. The CDR3 DNA sequence: TGTGCCAGCAGCAGACAAAGTGGCGGGGCCAACGTCCTGACTTTC. This sequence encodes CASSRQSGGANVLTF.

The chain recombines TRBV10-2 with TRBJ2-3, with D perhaps TRBD2 (6 bases). This CDR3 has 16 amino acids. The V and J ends lost 6 bases and 0 bases respectively, with 16 bases between them. Germline assignment: CDR1 WSHSY and CDR2 SAAADI. The CDR3 nucleotides are TGCGCCAGCAGCCCCCTTGGACGGGAGAGCACAGATACGCAGTATTTT. Its protein product is CASSPLGRESTDTQYF.

The V call is TRBV5-5, the J call TRBJ2-1; 10 nucleotides match TRBD2. Germline CDR1 SGHKS, CDR2 YYEKEE (reference sequence). V lost 4 bases and J lost 4; bases outside the gene matches: 8. This CDR3 spans 16 amino acids. This CDR3 is CASSRGLAGVYNEQFF. The CDR3 coding sequence is TGTGCCAGCAGCCGGGGGCTAGCGGGAGTTTACAATGAGCAGTTCTTC.

The chain employs TRBV7-9 and TRBJ2-3; D is unclear. The CDR3 sequence is 14 residues long. Germline lookup yields CDR1 SEHNR and CDR2 FQNEAQ (reference sequence). Trimming took 5 bases from V and 0 from J, leaving 9 bases between them. CDR3 in amino acids: CASSRTSSTDTQYF. The CDR3 region has the DNA TGTGCCAGCAGCCGGACGAGTAGCACAGATACGCAGTATTTT.

This clone appeared once. This chain links TRBV19 with TRBJ2-2, with 9 bases fitting TRBD1. The CDR3 is made up of 16 amino acids. The V and J ends lost 2 bases and 4 bases, in that order; junction bases with no gene match: 5. Germline V gives CDR1 LNHDA, CDR2 SQIVND (reference sequence). CDR3 nucleotides: TGTGCCAGTAGTATAATGGACAGGGGACCCACCGGGGAGCTGTTTTTT. It encodes CASSIMDRGPTGELFF.

The J gene is TRBJ2-1, the V gene TRBV29-1; 12 nucleotides agree with TRBD2. Germline V gives CDR1 SQVTM, CDR2 ANQGSEA. The CDR3 has 15 amino acids. The ends lost 7 bases at V and 2 bases at J; junction bases unmatched: 6. The CDR3 reads CSARLAGATYNEQFF. Here the CDR3 DNA reads TGCAGCGCTAGACTAGCGGGGGCGACCTACAATGAGCAGTTCTTC.

V is TRBV19 and J is TRBJ2-5; the match to TRBD1 covers 11 bases. The germline gives CDR1 LNHDA, CDR2 SQIVND (reference sequence). CDR3 length: 15 residues. V lost 6 bases, J lost 2 bases, and 5 bases stayed unmatched. The CDR3 nucleotides read TGTGCCAGTAGGACGGGGACAGGGGGTCAAGAGACCCAGTACTTC. This codes for CASRTGTGGQETQYF.

As regards this clone: The DNA is omitted, as the CDR3 cannot be located on it reliably, and the CDR3 follows TCRdb's listing. The genes are TRBV18 and TRBJ2-7; TRBD2 is the table's D call and was not checked against the DNA. Inclusive of both ends, the CDR3 amounts to 17 amino acids. Per the germline V gene, CDR1 is KGHSH and CDR2 is LQKENI. CDR3 sequence: CASSPLFGSGSDYEQHF.

The chain recombines TRBV5-4 with TRBJ2-1; D uncertain. Germline CDR1 reads SGHNT; CDR2 reads YYREEE (reference sequence). The germline V and J ends were trimmed by 3 bases and 6 bases, with 10 bases remaining between them. This CDR3 comprises 13 residues. In nucleotides, the CDR3 is TGTGCCAGCAGCTGGGTGACTGCCAATGAGCAGTTCTTC. Protein product: CASSWVTANEQFF.

The rearrangement joins TRBV13 to TRBJ1-1; D might be TRBD1 (5 bases). The germline gives CDR1 PRHDT, CDR2 FYEKMQ (reference sequence). The CDR3 extends over 15 amino acids. V lost 1 base and J lost 1, with 10 bases in between. CDR3 DNA sequence: TGTGCCAGCAGCTTAGTCCCGGGACCGAACACTGAAGCTTTCTTT. Protein sequence: CASSLVPGPNTEAFF.

The gene calls are TRBV19 and TRBJ2-1, with D perhaps assigned TRBD1 or TRBD2 (5 bases each). V lost 4 bases, J lost 5 bases, and 15 bases lay in between. The CDR3 contains 15 residues. Germline-derived CDR1 and CDR2 are LNHDA and SQIVND (reference sequence). CDR3 in amino acids: CASSNGGRANNEQFF. The CDR3 nucleotides read TGTGCCAGTAGTAACGGAGGCAGGGCGAACAATGAGCAGTTCTTC.

The chain employs TRBV6-5 and TRBJ2-3; unclear D gene. CDR3 length: 16 residues. Germline V gene data show CDR1 as MNHEY and CDR2 as SVGAGI. The V and J ends lost 0 bases and 2 bases respectively, with 12 bases between them. For the CDR3, the DNA is TGTGCCAGCAGTTACTCCGAAGCGTTATCCACAGATACGCAGTATTTT. Translating it yields CASSYSEALSTDTQYF.

The chain recombines TRBV7-9 with TRBJ1-6, with TRBD1 as a possible D gene (6 bases). V was clipped by 1 base and J by 6 bases, with 10 bases between them. Germline V gene data show CDR1 as SEHNR and CDR2 as FQNEAQ (reference sequence). The CDR3 is made up of 15 amino acids. CDR3 sequence: CASSLGSGANSPLHF. CDR3 nucleotides: TGTGCCAGCAGCTTAGGGTCGGGGGCTAATTCACCCCTCCACTTT.

The chain joins TRBV2 to TRBJ1-2, with D uncertain. Germline V gene lookup returns CDR1 SNHLY and CDR2 FYNNEI. This CDR3 comprises 17 residues. V lost 3 bases and J lost 1, with 18 bases in between. CDR3 bases: TGTGCCAGCAGTGATGGAGACCCCCGGACCCTTAACTATGGCTACACCTTC. Its protein is CASSDGDPRTLNYGYTF.

CDR3 nucleotides: TGTGCCAGCAGCTTAGGGCAGACCTTATCCACCGGGGAGCTGTTTTTT. It specifies CASSLGQTLSTGELFF. This chain links TRBV5-5 with TRBJ2-2; D ambiguous. Trimming removed 2 bases from V and 4 bases from J, with 15 bases in between. This CDR3 is 16 amino acids long. CDR1 and CDR2 from the germline V gene are SGHKS and YYEKEE (reference sequence).

The chain has TRBV5-5 and TRBJ2-7; D not certain. The CDR3 has 13 amino acids. Germline V gene lookup returns CDR1 SGHKS and CDR2 YYEKEE (reference sequence). V lost 1 base and J 4 bases, leaving 9 bases between the germline ends. The CDR3 is CASSLTASYEQYF. The CDR3 coding sequence is TGTGCCAGCAGCTTGACAGCATCATACGAGCAGTACTTC.